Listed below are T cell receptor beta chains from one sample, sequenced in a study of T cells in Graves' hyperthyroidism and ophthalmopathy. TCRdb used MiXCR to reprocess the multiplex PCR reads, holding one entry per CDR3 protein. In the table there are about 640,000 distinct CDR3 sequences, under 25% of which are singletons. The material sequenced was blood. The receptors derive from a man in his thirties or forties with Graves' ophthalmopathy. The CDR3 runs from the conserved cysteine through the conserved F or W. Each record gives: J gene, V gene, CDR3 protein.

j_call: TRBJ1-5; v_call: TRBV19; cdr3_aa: CASSISGVSNQPQHF
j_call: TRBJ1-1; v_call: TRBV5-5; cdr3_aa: CASSYLFPAGSVEAFF
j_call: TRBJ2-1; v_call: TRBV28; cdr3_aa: CASSHSGTSGSYEQFF
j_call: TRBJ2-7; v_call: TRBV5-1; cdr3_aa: CASSLEGLGGAEQYF
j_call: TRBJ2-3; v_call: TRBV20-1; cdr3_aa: CSARPSGNITDTQYF
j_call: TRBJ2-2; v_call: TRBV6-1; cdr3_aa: CASVWGGGNTGELFF
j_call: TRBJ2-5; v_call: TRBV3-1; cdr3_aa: CASSQGVTETQYF
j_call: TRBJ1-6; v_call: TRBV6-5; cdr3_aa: CASSYLRTDHNSPLHF
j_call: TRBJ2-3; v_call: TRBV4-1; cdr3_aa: CASSQDGGRYTQYF
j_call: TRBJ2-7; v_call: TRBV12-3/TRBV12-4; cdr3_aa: CASSDPGLAQYF
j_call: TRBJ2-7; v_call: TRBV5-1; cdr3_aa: CASSSATGTGSYEQYF
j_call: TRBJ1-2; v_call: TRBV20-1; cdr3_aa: CSAPGIAIRYGYTF
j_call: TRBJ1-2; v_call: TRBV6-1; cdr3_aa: CASRPRQGRHGYTF
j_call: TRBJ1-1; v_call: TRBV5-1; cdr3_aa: CASSFDWGAMNTEAFF
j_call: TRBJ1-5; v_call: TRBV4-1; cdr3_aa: CASSPRTGLDNQPQHF
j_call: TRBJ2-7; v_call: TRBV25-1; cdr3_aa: CASSRHNYEQYF
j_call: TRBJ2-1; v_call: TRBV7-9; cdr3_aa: CASSYPGRERVEQFF
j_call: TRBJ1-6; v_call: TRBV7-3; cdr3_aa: CASSLMASSYNSPLHF
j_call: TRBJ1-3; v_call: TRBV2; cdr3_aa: CASSEDGNTIYF
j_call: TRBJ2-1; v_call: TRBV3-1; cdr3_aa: CASSPGLAGSDEQFF
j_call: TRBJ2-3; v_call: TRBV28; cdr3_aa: CASSLRTSGGFTDTQYF
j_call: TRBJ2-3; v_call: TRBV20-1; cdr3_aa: CSARVLPGDTDTQYF
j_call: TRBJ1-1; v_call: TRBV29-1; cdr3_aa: CSVEGTGARSAEAFF
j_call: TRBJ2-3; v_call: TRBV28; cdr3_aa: CASRSGFGLDTQYF
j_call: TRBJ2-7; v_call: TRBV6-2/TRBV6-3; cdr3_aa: CASSKGTGSEEQYF
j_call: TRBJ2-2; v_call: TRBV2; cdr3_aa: CASRGDRGNTGELFF
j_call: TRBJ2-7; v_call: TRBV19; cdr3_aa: CATSAAYSNTYEQYF